Each of the 24 T cell receptor beta chains below was sequenced from the same sample in a study of blood T cell repertoires in COVID-19. Some clones are missing from TCRdb's copy, which holds only in-frame ones; the method was immunoSEQ multiplex PCR. The data contain 150,000 or so clones, about 88% of them seen just once; the ten biggest clones take up 2.4%. Material for sequencing was peripheral blood. The receptors here all came from a woman aged 70-85 years with acute or convalescent COVID-19.

J is TRBJ2-1 and V is TRBV13, with unresolved D. In germline, CDR1 is PRHDT, CDR2 FYEKMQ (reference sequence). The CDR3 totals 13 residues. Trimming took off 5 bases at V and 7 bases at J, with 12 bases between the two ends. CDR3 in amino acids: CASSPWRANEQFF. In DNA, the CDR3 is TGTGCCAGCAGCCCCTGGCGAGCGAATGAGCAGTTCTTC.

This rearrangement joins TRBV28 to TRBJ1-4, with D perhaps matching TRBD1 (5 bases). V lost 4 bases, J lost 8 bases, and 14 bases lay in between. This CDR3 has 14 residues. Germline V gives CDR1 MDHEN, CDR2 SYDVKM. CDR3 sequence reads: CASSSQGGREKLFF. The CDR3 nucleotides read TGTGCCAGCAGTTCGCAGGGAGGGAGAGAAAAACTGTTTTTT. Full variable domain (remainder filled in from reference TRBV28 and TRBJ1-4): DVKVTQSSRYLVKRTGEKVFLECVQDMDHENMFWYRQDPGLGLRLIYFSYDVKMKEKGDIPEGYSVSREKKERFSLILESASTNQTSMYLCASSSQGGREKLFFGSGTQLSVL.

This rearrangement joins TRBV6-6 to TRBJ1-1, with D possibly matching TRBD1 (5 bases). The CDR3 totals 14 residues. Trimming pared 8 bases from V and 7 bases from J, leaving 20 bases between. In germline, CDR1 is MNHNY, CDR2 SVGAGI (reference sequence). The CDR3 nucleotides read TGTGCCAGCGCAGTGGAAGGGGTAAGAGGTGAAGCTTTCTTT. The encoded protein is CASAVEGVRGEAFF.

The rearrangement joins TRBV14 to TRBJ1-1; D is possibly TRBD1 (5 bases). The CDR3 sequence is 15 residues long. The germline gives CDR1 SGHDN, CDR2 FVKESK. The V gene lost 2 bases and the J gene lost 5 bases, with 15 bases spanning the gap. The CDR3 loop is CASSQPDGGGTEAFF. The DNA of the CDR3 is TGTGCCAGCAGCCAACCTGACGGGGGTGGGACTGAAGCTTTCTTT. Full variable domain (missing parts from reference TRBV14 and TRBJ1-1): EAGVTQFPSHSVIEKGQTVTLRCDPISGHDNLYWYRRVMGKEIKFLLHFVKESKQDESGMPNNRFLAERTGGTYSTLKVQPAELEDSGVYFCASSQPDGGGTEAFFGQGTRLTVV.

The chain combines TRBV27 with TRBJ1-2, with D unresolved. Deletions cut 3 bases from V and 2 bases from J, with 7 bases between. Looked up from germline, CDR1 is MNHEY and CDR2 is SMNVEV (reference sequence). CDR3 length: 13 amino acids. DNA of the CDR3: TGTGCCAGCAGTTTTGGCCAGAACTATGGCTACACCTTC. As protein: CASSFGQNYGYTF.

The rearrangement links TRBV4-1 to TRBJ1-1; TRBD1 matches at 8 bases. CDR3 length: 15 residues. J was trimmed by 1 base and V by 2 bases; bases with no gene match: 3. The germline gives CDR1 MGHRA, CDR2 YSYEKL. CDR3 coding DNA: TGCGCCAGCAGCCAATGGACAGGGACGAACACTGAAGCTTTCTTT. Its translation is CASSQWTGTNTEAFF.

The chain has TRBV5-1 and TRBJ2-5; TRBD1 aligns across 7 bases. V was pared by 4 bases and J by 4 bases, with 13 bases of the junction left unmatched. Germline V gene data show CDR1 as SGHRS and CDR2 as YFSETQ. The CDR3 is made up of 16 amino acids. CDR3 nucleotide sequence: TGCGCCAGCAGCCGCACGCAGACAGGGCTTGTAGAGACCCAGTACTTC. This codes for CASSRTQTGLVETQYF.

V usage is TRBV7-9 and J usage is TRBJ2-5; TRBD2 matches 11 bases. Per germline, CDR1 SEHNR and CDR2 FQNEAQ (reference sequence). With V trimmed by 5 bases and J by 5 bases, 7 bases remained unmatched. The CDR3 has 15 amino acids. The CDR3 loop is CASSGSGGDSETQYF. As DNA, the CDR3 is TGTGCCAGCAGCGGTAGCGGGGGGGATTCGGAGACCCAGTACTTC.

V gene TRBV11-1 combines with J gene TRBJ2-3; the D gene is possibly TRBD2 (6 bases). This CDR3 is 13 amino acids long. The germline gives CDR1 SGHAT, CDR2 FQDESV (reference sequence). V was shortened by 6 bases and J by 2 bases, with 9 bases between the two germline ends. This CDR3 reads CASRLASTDTQYF. CDR3 bases: TGTGCCAGCAGACTAGCCTCCACAGATACGCAGTATTTT. The full variable domain, with the rest looked up from reference TRBV11-1 and TRBJ2-3, is EAEVAQSPRYKITEKSQAVAFWCDPISGHATLYWYRQILGQGPELLVQFQDESVVDDSQLPKDRFSAERLKGVDSTLKIQPAELGDSAMYLCASRLASTDTQYFGPGTRLTVL.

This clone was picked up one time. J is TRBJ1-1 and V is TRBV5-4, with unresolved D. Germline lookup yields CDR1 SGHNT and CDR2 YYREEE (reference sequence). V shed 1 base and J shed 3 bases, with 10 bases lying between them. The CDR3 runs to 14 residues. As DNA, the CDR3 is TGTGCCAGCAGCTTGACCCGGGGAGACACTGAAGCTTTCTTT. Translated: CASSLTRGDTEAFF.

J is TRBJ1-2 and V is TRBV4-3; 12 nucleotides align to TRBD1. The CDR3 contains 19 residues. Trimming took 3 bases from V and 4 from J; bases not matched to a gene: 15. Germline lookup yields CDR1 LGHNA and CDR2 YSLEER. CDR3 loop: CASSHQGDRGPFGTYGYTF. DNA of the CDR3: TGCGCCAGCAGCCACCAAGGGGACAGGGGGCCCTTCGGAACCTATGGCTACACCTTC.

The gene calls are TRBV5-1 and TRBJ2-6; D is perhaps TRBD1 (7 bases). V was pared by 4 bases and J by 0 bases, with 14 bases between. Germline CDR1 reads SGHRS; CDR2 reads YFSETQ. This CDR3 contains 17 residues. The CDR3 sequence is CASSQTRGDSGANVLTF. The DNA of the CDR3 is TGCGCCAGCAGCCAAACCAGGGGGGACTCTGGGGCCAACGTCCTGACTTTC. Combining the CDR3 with reference TRBV5-1 and TRBJ2-6 gives the whole variable domain KAGVTQTPRYLIKTRGQQVTLSCSPISGHRSVSWYQQTPGQGLQFLFEYFSETQRNKGNFPGRFSGRQFSNSRSEMNVSTLELGDSALYLCASSQTRGDSGANVLTFGAGSRLTVL.

The genes are TRBV25-1 and TRBJ2-2; 8 bases are shared with TRBD1. CDR1 MGHDK and CDR2 SYGVNS come from the germline V gene. The CDR3 is 14 amino acids. Trimming removed 6 bases from V and 5 bases from J; junction bases left unmatched: 5. The CDR3 DNA follows: TGTGCCAGCAGACATACAGGGGGGACCGGGGAGCTGTTTTTT. It encodes CASRHTGGTGELFF.

For this clone: The junction departs from germline at one end; a sequencing error may be responsible. The chain recombines TRBV28 with TRBJ1-5, with D possibly matching TRBD1 (5 bases). This CDR3 has 12 amino acids. Germline values: CDR1 MDHEN, CDR2 SYDVKM. The CDR3: CASSLADKSRYF. The DNA for the CDR3 is TGTGCCAGCAGTTTAGCGGACAAATCCAGGTATTTT.

The genes are TRBV4-2 and TRBJ2-7; the match to TRBD2 covers 7 bases. From germline, CDR1 is LGHNA and CDR2 YNFKEQ. Trimming at V came to 1 base and at J to 6 bases, leaving 6 bases not matched to a gene. The CDR3 sequence is 14 residues long. CDR3 amino acids: CASSQVPTSAEQYF. In nucleotides, the CDR3 is TGTGCCAGCAGCCAAGTCCCAACTAGCGCCGAGCAGTACTTC.

The J gene is TRBJ2-1, the V gene TRBV4-1; 10 bases are shared with TRBD1. V shed 1 base, J shed 7 bases, and the junction held 10 bases outside the gene matches. This CDR3 region has 17 residues. CDR1 is MGHRA and CDR2 is YSYEKL in the germline V gene. DNA for the CDR3: TGCGCCAGCAGCCAAGGGGCGGGGGACAGGGGCCGGAATGAGCAGTTCTTC. Translating it yields CASSQGAGDRGRNEQFF.

This chain links TRBV6-4 with TRBJ1-1, with D maybe TRBD1 (5 bases). Deletions cut 4 bases from V and 7 bases from J, with 13 bases between. The CDR3 has 13 amino acids. Germline loops: CDR1 MRHNA, CDR2 SNTAGT. CDR3 sequence reads: CASSALRGGEAFF. CDR3 coding DNA: TGTGCCAGCAGTGCTCTCCGGGGGGGTGAAGCTTTCTTT.

The J gene is TRBJ1-6, the V gene TRBV6-2 or TRBV6-3; 7 nucleotides line up with TRBD1. V gave up 2 bases and J gave up 2 bases; unmatched junction bases: 6. This CDR3 region has 17 residues. CDR1 MNHEY and CDR2 SVGEGT come from the germline V gene. The CDR3 nucleotides read TGTGCCAGCAGTTACCGGACAGGAGGCGCCTATAATTCACCCCTCCACTTT. Residues: CASSYRTGGAYNSPLHF.

This clone was seen a few times. V usage is TRBV7-9 and J usage is TRBJ2-3; TRBD1 aligns across 10 bases. V was clipped by 1 base and J by 2 bases; unmatched bases: 3. The CDR3 contains 16 residues. Germline V gene sequence: CDR1 SEHNR, CDR2 FQNEAQ (reference sequence). The CDR3 DNA sequence: TGTGCCAGCAGCTTAGGGACAGGGGGGGCCACAGATACGCAGTATTTT. This gives the protein CASSLGTGGATDTQYF. Full variable domain (outside the CDR3, taken from reference TRBV7-9 and TRBJ2-3): DTGVSQNPRHKITKRGQNVTFRCDPISEHNRLYWYRQTLGQGPEFLTYFQNEAQLEKSRLLSDRFSAERPKGSFSTLEIQRTEQGDSAMYLCASSLGTGGATDTQYFGPGTRLTVL.

J is TRBJ2-1 and V is TRBV7-2, with 9 bases identical to TRBD2. The J segment lost 4 bases and the V segment lost 5 bases, leaving 12 bases of the junction unmatched. The CDR3 extends over 17 amino acids. Germline CDR1 and CDR2: SGHTA and FQGNSA. This chain's CDR3 is CASSPSGMRGGYNEQFF. The DNA for the CDR3 is TGTGCCAGCAGCCCCTCGGGAATGCGGGGGGGATACAATGAGCAGTTCTTC.

The CDR3 nucleotides read TGTGCCAGTAGTCTCGGACAGGGGGGACACGCTTTCTTT. It translates to CASSLGQGGHAFF. This chain links TRBV19 with TRBJ1-1; 10 nucleotides align to TRBD1. The CDR3 is 13 amino acids. V lost 5 bases to trimming and J lost 11 bases; unmatched junction nucleotides: 8. Germline CDR1 LNHDA, CDR2 SQIVND (reference sequence).

This clone appeared once. The chain joins TRBV2 to TRBJ1-6; D not certain. Per germline, CDR1 SNHLY and CDR2 FYNNEI. CDR3 length equals 17 residues. Trimming took off 2 bases at V and 13 bases at J, with 24 bases between the two ends. CDR3 region: CASSEFWGGFYSSPLHF. In DNA, the CDR3 is TGTGCCAGCAGTGAATTCTGGGGAGGGTTTTATAGTTCGCCCCTCCACTTT.

V and J are TRBV4-2 and TRBJ2-3; TRBD2 aligns across 9 bases. Germline V CDR1 and CDR2: LGHNA, YNFKEQ. The CDR3 totals 15 residues. Trimming cost V 5 bases and J 4 bases; bases outside gene matches: 7. This chain's CDR3 is CASSSGLARPDTQYF. The DNA of the CDR3 is TGTGCCAGCAGCAGCGGACTAGCGAGACCAGATACGCAGTATTTT.

This sequence joins TRBV18 and TRBJ2-7; 9 bases fit TRBD1. This CDR3 is built from 13 residues. J was trimmed by 3 bases and V by 6 bases; bases with no gene match: 3. The germline V gene encodes CDR1 KGHSH and CDR2 LQKENI. The CDR3 here is CASSLGQGYEQYF. The DNA of the CDR3 is TGTGCCAGCTCCCTGGGACAGGGCTACGAGCAGTACTTC.